What follows describes a single T cell receptor (beta chain). Antigen specificity is unknown. Naive CD8 cells lacked CD45RO, underwent positive selection for CCR7 and left out terminally differentiated effector memory CD45RA+ cells. The CDR3 consists of 13 residues. Germline CDR1 SEHNR, CDR2 FQNEAQ (reference sequence). With 5 bases removed from V and 3 bases from J, the gap between germline ends came to 11 bases. This sample stems from a study of shared clonotypes between healthy human individuals. Some clones are missing from TCRdb's copy, which holds only in-frame ones; the method was immunoSEQ multiplex PCR. The table includes around 2,000,000 clones, 85% to 95% detected once. Regarding the study as a whole: Researchers found naive subsets generally carried larger estimated richness than memory subsets. Blood was the only sampled material, and tissue repertoires likely differ. The diversity represented, both genetic and in exposure history, was limited by few donors.

This chain connects TRBV7-9 to TRBJ2-7; D is undetermined. This receptor was taken from a man aged 18 to 29 in good health. The source material was naive CD8+ T cells sorted from blood. The CDR3 nucleotides read TGTGCCAGCAGCGACCGGGTTCGCTACGAGCAGTACTTC. This translates into CASSDRVRYEQYF.